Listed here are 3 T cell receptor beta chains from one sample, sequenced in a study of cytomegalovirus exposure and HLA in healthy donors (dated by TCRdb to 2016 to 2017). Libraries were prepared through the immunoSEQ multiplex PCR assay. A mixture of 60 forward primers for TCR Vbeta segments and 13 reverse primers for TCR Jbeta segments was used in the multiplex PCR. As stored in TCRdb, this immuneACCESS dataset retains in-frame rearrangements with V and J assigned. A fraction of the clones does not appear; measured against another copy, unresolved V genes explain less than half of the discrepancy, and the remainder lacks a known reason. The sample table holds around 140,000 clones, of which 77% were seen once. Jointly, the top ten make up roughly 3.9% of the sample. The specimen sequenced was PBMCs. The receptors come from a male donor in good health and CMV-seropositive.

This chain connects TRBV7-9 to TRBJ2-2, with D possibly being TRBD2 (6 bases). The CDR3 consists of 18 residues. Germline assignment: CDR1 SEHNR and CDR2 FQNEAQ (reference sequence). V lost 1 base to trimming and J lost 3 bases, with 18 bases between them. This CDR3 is CASSLVGGVGDDTGELFF. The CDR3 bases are TGTGCCAGCAGCTTAGTTGGCGGGGTAGGGGATGACACCGGGGAGCTGTTTTTT.

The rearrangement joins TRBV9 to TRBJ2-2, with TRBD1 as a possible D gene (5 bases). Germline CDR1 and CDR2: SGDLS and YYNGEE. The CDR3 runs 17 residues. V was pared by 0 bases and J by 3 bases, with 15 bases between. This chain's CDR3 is CASSVVGPVFDTGELFF. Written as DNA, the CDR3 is TGTGCCAGCAGCGTAGTGGGGCCCGTATTCGACACCGGGGAGCTGTTTTTT. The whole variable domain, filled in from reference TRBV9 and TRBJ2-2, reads DSGVTQTPKHLITATGQRVTLRCSPRSGDLSVYWYQQSLDQGLQFLIQYYNGEERAKGNILERFSAQQFPDLHSELNLSSLELGDSALYFCASSVVGPVFDTGELFFGEGSRLTVL.

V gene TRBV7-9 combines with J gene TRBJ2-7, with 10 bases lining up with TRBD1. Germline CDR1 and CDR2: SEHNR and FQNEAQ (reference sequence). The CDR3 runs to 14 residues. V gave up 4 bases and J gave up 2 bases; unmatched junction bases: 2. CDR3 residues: CASSWTGGTYEQYF. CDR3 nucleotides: TGTGCCAGCAGCTGGACAGGGGGGACCTACGAGCAGTACTTC. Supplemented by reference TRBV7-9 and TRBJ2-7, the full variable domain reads DTGVSQNPRHKITKRGQNVTFRCDPISEHNRLYWYRQTLGQGPEFLTYFQNEAQLEKSRLLSDRFSAERPKGSFSTLEIQRTEQGDSAMYLCASSWTGGTYEQYFGPGTRLTVT.